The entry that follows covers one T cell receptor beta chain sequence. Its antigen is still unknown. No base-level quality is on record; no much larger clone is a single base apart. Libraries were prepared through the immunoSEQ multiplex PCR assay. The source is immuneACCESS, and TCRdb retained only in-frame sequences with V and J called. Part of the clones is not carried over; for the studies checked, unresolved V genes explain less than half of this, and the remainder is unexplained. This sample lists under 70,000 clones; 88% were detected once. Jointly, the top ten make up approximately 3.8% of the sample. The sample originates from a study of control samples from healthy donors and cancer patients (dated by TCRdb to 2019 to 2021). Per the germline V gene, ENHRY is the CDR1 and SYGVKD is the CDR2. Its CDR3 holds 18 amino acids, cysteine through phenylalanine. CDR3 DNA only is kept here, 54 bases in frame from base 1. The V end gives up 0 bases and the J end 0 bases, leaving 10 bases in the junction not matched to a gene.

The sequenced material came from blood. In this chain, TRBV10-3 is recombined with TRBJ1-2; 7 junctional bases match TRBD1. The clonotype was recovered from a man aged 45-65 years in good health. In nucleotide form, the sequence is TGTGCCATCAGTGAGTCCAGGACAGGAGGAGCCGCTAACTATGGCTACACCTTC. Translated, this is CAISESRTGGAANYGYTF.